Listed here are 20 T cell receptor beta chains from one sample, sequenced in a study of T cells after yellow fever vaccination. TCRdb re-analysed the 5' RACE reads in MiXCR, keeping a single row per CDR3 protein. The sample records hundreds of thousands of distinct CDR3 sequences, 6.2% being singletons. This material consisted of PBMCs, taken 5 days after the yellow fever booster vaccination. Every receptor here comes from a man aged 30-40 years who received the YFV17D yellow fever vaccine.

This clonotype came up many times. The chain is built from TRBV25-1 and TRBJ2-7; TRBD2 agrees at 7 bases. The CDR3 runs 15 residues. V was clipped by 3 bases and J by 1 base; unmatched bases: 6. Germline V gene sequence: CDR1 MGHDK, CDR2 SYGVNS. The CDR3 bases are TGTGCCAGCAGTGATTCAGCTAGCGGTTCCTACGAGCAGTACTTC. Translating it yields CASSDSASGSYEQYF.

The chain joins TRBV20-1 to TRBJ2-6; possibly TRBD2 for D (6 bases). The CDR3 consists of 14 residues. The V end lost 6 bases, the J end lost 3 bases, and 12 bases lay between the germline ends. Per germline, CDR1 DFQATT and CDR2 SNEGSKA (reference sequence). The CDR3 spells CSAGRRVGANVLTF. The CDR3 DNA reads TGCAGTGCAGGAAGGAGGGTTGGGGCCAACGTCCTGACTTTC.

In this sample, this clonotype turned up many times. CDR3 sequence (DNA): TGTGCCAGCAGCTTTGCAGGGGGGATGAAAAACATTCAGTACTTC. As protein: CASSFAGGMKNIQYF. The chain uses TRBV7-9 and TRBJ2-4, with D tentatively TRBD1 (7 bases). The V gene's germline CDR1 is SEHNR and CDR2 FQNEAQ (reference sequence). Trimming pared 3 bases from V and 4 bases from J, leaving 13 bases between. This CDR3 spans 15 amino acids.

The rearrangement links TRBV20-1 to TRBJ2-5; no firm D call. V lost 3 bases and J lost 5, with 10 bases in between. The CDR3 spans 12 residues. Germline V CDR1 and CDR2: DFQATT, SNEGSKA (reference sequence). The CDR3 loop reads CSARGRVETQYF. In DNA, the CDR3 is TGCAGTGCTAGGGGCCGTGTTGAGACCCAGTACTTC.

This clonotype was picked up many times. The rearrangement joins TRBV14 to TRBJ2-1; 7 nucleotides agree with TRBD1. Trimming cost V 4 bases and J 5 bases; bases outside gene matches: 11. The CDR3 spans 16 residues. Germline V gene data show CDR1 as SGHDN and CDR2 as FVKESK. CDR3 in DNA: TGTGCCAGCAGCCCCCTGACAGGGCGGTCGGACAATGAGCAGTTCTTC. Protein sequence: CASSPLTGRSDNEQFF.

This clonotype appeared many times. CDR3 residues: CASSLSSGVATNEKLFF. The CDR3 bases are TGTGCCAGCAGCCTATCCTCGGGGGTTGCAACTAATGAAAAACTGTTTTTT. The gene calls are TRBV7-9 and TRBJ1-4; weak D call: TRBD1 (5 bases). This CDR3 contains 17 residues. CDR1 and CDR2 (germline): SEHNR, FQNEAQ (reference sequence). The V end was cut by 5 bases, the J end by 0 bases, with 16 bases between.

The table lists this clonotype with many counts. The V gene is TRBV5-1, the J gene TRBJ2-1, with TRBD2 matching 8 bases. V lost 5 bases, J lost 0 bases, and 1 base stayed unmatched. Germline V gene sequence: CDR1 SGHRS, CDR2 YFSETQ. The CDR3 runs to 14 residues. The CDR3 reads CASRAGDSYNEQFF. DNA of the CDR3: TGCGCCAGCAGAGCGGGAGACTCCTACAATGAGCAGTTCTTC.

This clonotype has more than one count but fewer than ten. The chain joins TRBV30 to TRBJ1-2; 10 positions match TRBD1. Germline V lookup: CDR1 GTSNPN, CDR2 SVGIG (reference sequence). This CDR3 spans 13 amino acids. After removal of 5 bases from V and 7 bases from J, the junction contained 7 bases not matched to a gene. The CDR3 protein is CAWAKTGGAGYTF. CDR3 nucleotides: TGTGCCTGGGCCAAGACAGGGGGCGCTGGCTACACCTTC.

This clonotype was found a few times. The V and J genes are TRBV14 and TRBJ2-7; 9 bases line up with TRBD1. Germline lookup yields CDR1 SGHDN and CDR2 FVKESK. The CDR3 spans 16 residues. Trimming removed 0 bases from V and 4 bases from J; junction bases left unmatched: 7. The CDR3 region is CASSQDLGDRAYEQYF. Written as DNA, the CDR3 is TGTGCCAGCAGCCAAGATCTCGGGGACAGGGCGTACGAGCAGTACTTC.

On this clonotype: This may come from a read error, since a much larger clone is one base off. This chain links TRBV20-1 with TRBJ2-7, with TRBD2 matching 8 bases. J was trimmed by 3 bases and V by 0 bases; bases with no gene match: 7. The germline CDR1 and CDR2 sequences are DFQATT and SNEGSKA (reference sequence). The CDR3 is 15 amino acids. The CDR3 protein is CSARDSAGGNYEQYF. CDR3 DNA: TGCAGTGCTAGAGATAGTGCGGGAGGAAACTACGAGCAGTACTTC.

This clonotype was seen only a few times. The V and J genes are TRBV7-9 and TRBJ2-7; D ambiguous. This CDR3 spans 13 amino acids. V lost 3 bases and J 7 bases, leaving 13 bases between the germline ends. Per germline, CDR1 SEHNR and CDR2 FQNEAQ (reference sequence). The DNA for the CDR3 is TGTGCCAGCAGCTTGAACCATGGGCCAGAGCAGTACTTC. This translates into CASSLNHGPEQYF.

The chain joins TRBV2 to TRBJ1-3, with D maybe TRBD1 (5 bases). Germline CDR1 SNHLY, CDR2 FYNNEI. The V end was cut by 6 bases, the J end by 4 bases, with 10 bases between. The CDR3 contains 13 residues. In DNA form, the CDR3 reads TGTGCCAGCAGAGTCAGGGTCGGAAACACCATATATTTT. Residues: CASRVRVGNTIYF.

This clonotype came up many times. The chain's CDR3 is CATSRDPGGTEAFF. As DNA, the CDR3 is TGTGCCACCAGCAGAGATCCGGGGGGCACTGAAGCTTTCTTT. The V call is TRBV15, the J call TRBJ1-1; tentatively, D is TRBD1 (5 bases). The V end was cut by 0 bases, the J end by 4 bases, with 9 bases between. The CDR3 spans 14 residues. Germline V gene lookup returns CDR1 LNHNV and CDR2 YYDKDF (reference sequence).

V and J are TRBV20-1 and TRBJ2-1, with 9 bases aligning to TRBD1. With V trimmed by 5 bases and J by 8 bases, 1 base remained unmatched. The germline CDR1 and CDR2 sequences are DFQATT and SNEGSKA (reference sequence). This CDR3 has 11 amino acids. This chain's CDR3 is CSAGTGYEQFF. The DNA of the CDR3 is TGCAGTGCTGGGACAGGGTATGAGCAGTTCTTC.

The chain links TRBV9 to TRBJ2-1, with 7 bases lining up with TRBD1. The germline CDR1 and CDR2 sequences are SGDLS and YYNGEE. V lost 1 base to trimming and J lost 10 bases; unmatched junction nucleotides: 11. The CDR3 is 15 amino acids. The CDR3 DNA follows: TGTGCCAGCAGCGTAAGGGACAGCCACTTTGGGGAGCAGTTCTTC. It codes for CASSVRDSHFGEQFF. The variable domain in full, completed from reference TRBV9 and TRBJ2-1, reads DSGVTQTPKHLITATGQRVTLRCSPRSGDLSVYWYQQSLDQGLQFLIQYYNGEERAKGNILERFSAQQFPDLHSELNLSSLELGDSALYFCASSVRDSHFGEQFFGPGTRLTVL.

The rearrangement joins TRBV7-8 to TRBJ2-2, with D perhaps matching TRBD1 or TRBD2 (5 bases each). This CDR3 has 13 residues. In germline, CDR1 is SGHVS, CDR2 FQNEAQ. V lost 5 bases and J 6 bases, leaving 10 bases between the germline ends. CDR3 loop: CASSGGVAGELFF. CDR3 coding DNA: TGTGCCAGCAGCGGGGGTGTCGCCGGGGAGCTGTTTTTT.

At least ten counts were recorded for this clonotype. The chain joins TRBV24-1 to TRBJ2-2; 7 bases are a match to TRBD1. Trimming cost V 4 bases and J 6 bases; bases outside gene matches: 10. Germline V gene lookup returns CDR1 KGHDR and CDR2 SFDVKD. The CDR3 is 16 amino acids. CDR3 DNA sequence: TGTGCCACCAGTGACACTAGAAAGGGGGCACCCGGGGAGCTGTTTTTT. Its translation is CATSDTRKGAPGELFF.

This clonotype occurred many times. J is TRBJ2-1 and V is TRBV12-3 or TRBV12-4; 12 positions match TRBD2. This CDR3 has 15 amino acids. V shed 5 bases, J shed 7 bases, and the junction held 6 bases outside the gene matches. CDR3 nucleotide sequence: TGTGCCAGCAGTCTTACTAGCGGGAGGTCGAATGAGCAGTTCTTC. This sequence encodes CASSLTSGRSNEQFF.

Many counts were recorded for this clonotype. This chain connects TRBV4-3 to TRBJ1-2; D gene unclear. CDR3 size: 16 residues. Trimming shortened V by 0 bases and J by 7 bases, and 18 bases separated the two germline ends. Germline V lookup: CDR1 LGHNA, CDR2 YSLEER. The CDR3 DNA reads TGCGCCAGCAGCCAAGACCCGGGGAGGCGTTCGGGTGGCTACACCTTC. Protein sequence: CASSQDPGRRSGGYTF.

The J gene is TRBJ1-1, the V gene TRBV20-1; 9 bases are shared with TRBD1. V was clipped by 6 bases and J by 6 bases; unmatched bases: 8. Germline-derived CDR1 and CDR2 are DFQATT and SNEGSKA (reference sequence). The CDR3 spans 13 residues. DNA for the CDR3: TGCAGTGCGGACCGGGACAGGGATGCTGAAGCTTTCTTT. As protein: CSADRDRDAEAFF.